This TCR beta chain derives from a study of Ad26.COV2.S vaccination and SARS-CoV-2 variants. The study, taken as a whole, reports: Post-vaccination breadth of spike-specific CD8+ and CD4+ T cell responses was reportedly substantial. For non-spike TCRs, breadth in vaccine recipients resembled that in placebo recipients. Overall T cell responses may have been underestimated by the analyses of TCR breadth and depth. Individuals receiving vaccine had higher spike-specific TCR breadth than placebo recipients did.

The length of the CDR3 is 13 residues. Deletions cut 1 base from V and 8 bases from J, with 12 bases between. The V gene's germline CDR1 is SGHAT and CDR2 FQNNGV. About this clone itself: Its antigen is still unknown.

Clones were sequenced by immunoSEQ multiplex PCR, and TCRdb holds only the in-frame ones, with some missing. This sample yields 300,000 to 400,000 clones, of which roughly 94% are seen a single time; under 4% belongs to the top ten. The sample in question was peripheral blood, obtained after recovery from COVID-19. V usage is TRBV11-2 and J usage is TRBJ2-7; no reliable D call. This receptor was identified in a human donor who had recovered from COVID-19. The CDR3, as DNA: TGTGCCAGCAGCTTAGGGGCGTCGCCTCAGCAGTACTTC. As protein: CASSLGASPQQYF.